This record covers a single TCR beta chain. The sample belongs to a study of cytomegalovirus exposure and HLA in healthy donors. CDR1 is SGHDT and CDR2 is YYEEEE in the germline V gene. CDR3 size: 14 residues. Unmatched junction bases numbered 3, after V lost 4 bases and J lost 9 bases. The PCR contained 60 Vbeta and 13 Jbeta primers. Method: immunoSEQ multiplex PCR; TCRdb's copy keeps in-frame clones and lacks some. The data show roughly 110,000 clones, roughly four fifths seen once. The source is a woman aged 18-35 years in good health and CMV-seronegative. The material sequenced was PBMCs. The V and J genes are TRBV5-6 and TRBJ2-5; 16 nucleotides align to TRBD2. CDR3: CASSPGTSGGAQYF. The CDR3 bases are TGTGCCAGCAGCCCCGGGACTAGCGGGGGGGCCCAGTACTTC.